The source of this TCR beta chain is a study of blood T cell repertoires in COVID-19. Study-wide background: The United States, Italy and Spain supplied acute and convalescent COVID-19 samples. Nucleic acid was either cDNA or gDNA, and it came from T cells, B-cell-depleted T cells, or PBMCs.

Seattle enrolled patients during active infection and tracked them longitudinally. Germline values: CDR1 LNHDA, CDR2 SQIVND (reference sequence). Trimming left V 5 bases short and J 1 base short, with 32 bases between. This CDR3 region has 21 residues. Per the original data handling: Nucleated cell number was recorded as an estimate derived from reference gene primer amplification. Assay: immunoSEQ multiplex PCR; the TCRdb copy retains only in-frame clones and omits some. V and J calls and clone size are those listed in that table; D and trimming were worked out from the DNA. The data show about 170,000 clones, 70% to 90% seen once.

The chain uses TRBV19 and TRBJ2-5; D perhaps matches TRBD2 (5 bases). Sequencing was done on a sample of peripheral blood. This sequence was found in an elderly woman with COVID-19, enrolled during active disease. In DNA, the CDR3 is TGTGCCAGTAGTCGGACCACCCCCATTGGTGGGAGACCCTTATTCCAAGAGACCCAGTACTTC. Encoded protein: CASSRTTPIGGRPLFQETQYF.